Below are 21 T cell receptor beta chains sequenced from a single sample in a study of cytomegalovirus exposure and HLA in healthy donors. The PCR ran on 60 Vbeta and 13 Jbeta primers. The protocol was immunoSEQ multiplex PCR, while the TCRdb copy is restricted to in-frame clones and leaves out a portion. Altogether about 110,000 clones are present, around 75% being singletons, with the ten largest covering around 0.79%. Input material: PBMCs. These receptor sequences come from a woman aged 30 to 39 in good health and CMV-seronegative.

The CDR3 loop reads CASGPIAGGNEQFF. CDR3 nucleotide sequence: TGTGCTAGTGGACCAATAGCGGGGGGGAATGAGCAGTTCTTC. The chain carries TRBV12-5 and TRBJ2-1; 11 nucleotides line up with TRBD2. CDR3 size: 14 residues. V dropped 6 bases and J dropped 7; count of bases not matched to a gene: 5. Germline CDR1 is LGHNT and CDR2 is FRNRAP.

This rearrangement joins TRBV19 to TRBJ2-1; 8 nucleotides line up with TRBD2. Germline V gives CDR1 LNHDA, CDR2 SQIVND (reference sequence). After removal of 4 bases from V and 8 bases from J, the junction contained 10 bases not matched to a gene. The CDR3 totals 15 residues. CDR3 loop: CASSTLAESFYEQFF. CDR3 nucleotide sequence: TGTGCCAGTAGTACACTAGCGGAATCCTTCTATGAGCAGTTCTTC.

This clone was seen more than once but under ten times. The chain is built from TRBV4-1 and TRBJ1-1; no reliable D call. Per germline, CDR1 MGHRA and CDR2 YSYEKL. CDR3 length: 12 residues. V was shortened by 4 bases and J by 5 bases, with 8 bases between the two germline ends. The CDR3 sequence: CASSRPGTEAFF. The CDR3 DNA sequence: TGCGCCAGCAGCCGCCCAGGAACTGAAGCTTTCTTT.

The chain carries TRBV6-4 and TRBJ2-2; tentative D call: TRBD2 (5 bases). CDR1 is MRHNA, CDR2 SNTAGT, per germline. The CDR3 is 14 amino acids. Trimming removed 8 bases at V and 2 bases at J, with 12 bases between. The CDR3 DNA follows: TGTGCCAGCGGGAGATACCCTAACACCGGGGAGCTGTTTTTT. The encoded protein is CASGRYPNTGELFF.

The chain combines TRBV11-3 with TRBJ1-1; D is ambiguous. Trimming took off 7 bases at V and 4 bases at J, with 13 bases between the two ends. The CDR3 has 13 residues. CDR1 and CDR2 from the germline V gene are SGHNT and YENEEA. In DNA form, the CDR3 reads TGTGCCAGCACGGCCCAGGCCGGCACTGAAGCTTTCTTT. It codes for CASTAQAGTEAFF.

The J gene is TRBJ1-3, the V gene TRBV6-5; D call uncertain. V lost 6 bases, J lost 2 bases, and 11 bases lay in between. The germline gives CDR1 MNHEY, CDR2 SVGAGI. CDR3 length: 14 residues. In DNA form, the CDR3 reads TGTGCCAGCAGACCTAACTCCCCTGGAAACACCATATATTTT. It encodes CASRPNSPGNTIYF.

The chain uses TRBV27 and TRBJ2-3, with 7 bases matching TRBD2. Germline values: CDR1 MNHEY, CDR2 SMNVEV (reference sequence). This CDR3 is 17 amino acids long. V shed 4 bases and J 6 bases; nucleotides not matched to a gene: 16. The CDR3 DNA reads as TGTGCCAGCAGTTCCATTGGAGCGGGAACGTTAGGCGATACGCAGTATTTT. The encoded protein is CASSSIGAGTLGDTQYF.

This clone was counted once. The chain couples TRBV11-3 to TRBJ1-1; D is undetermined. V was pared by 5 bases and J by 3 bases, with 10 bases between. The CDR3 extends over 13 amino acids. Germline V gene lookup returns CDR1 SGHNT and CDR2 YENEEA. The DNA of the CDR3 is TGTGCCAGCAGCAAGCTAGAAGACACTGAAGCTTTCTTT. Encoded protein: CASSKLEDTEAFF.

This clone was seen only a few times. The sample carries other DNA sequences with the same CDR3. Here the CDR3 reads CASSEQGNTEAFF. The CDR3 nucleotides are TGTGCCAGCAGTGAACAGGGGAACACTGAAGCTTTCTTT. The rearrangement uses TRBV6-4 and TRBJ1-1, with D possibly TRBD1 on 6 matching bases. With 3 bases removed from V and 1 base from J, the gap between germline ends came to 6 bases. This CDR3 is built from 13 residues. Germline V gene lookup returns CDR1 MRHNA and CDR2 SNTAGT.

There are a few counts of this clone. The genes are TRBV2 and TRBJ2-7; D not certain. The germline V gene encodes CDR1 SNHLY and CDR2 FYNNEI. The CDR3 has 11 amino acids. V was clipped by 2 bases and J by 6 bases, with 5 bases between them. CDR3 region: CASSELFEQYF. The CDR3 DNA sequence: TGTGCCAGCAGTGAATTATTCGAGCAGTACTTC.

The chain recombines TRBV30 with TRBJ1-2; no clear D gene. The germline V and J ends were trimmed by 0 bases and 7 bases, with 12 bases remaining between them. The CDR3 length is 13 residues. The germline gives CDR1 GTSNPN, CDR2 SVGIG (reference sequence). CDR3 sequence: CAWSVQPTCGYTF. The CDR3 nucleotides are TGTGCCTGGAGTGTACAGCCAACATGTGGCTACACCTTC.

The rearrangement joins TRBV19 to TRBJ2-2; the D is unclear. The germline V gene has CDR1 LNHDA and CDR2 SQIVND (reference sequence). The V and J ends lost 5 bases and 8 bases respectively, with 9 bases between them. The CDR3 length is 12 residues. The CDR3: CASSPLGGELFF. CDR3 bases: TGTGCCAGTAGTCCTCTCGGGGGGGAGCTGTTTTTT.

This clone was picked up one time. The chain uses TRBV6-5 and TRBJ2-7; D is unclear. Trimming stripped 6 bases from V and 6 bases from J, with 15 bases between. CDR3 size: 13 residues. CDR1 and CDR2 from the germline V gene are MNHEY and SVGAGI. The CDR3 spells CASRTTKVGEQYF. CDR3 coding DNA: TGTGCCAGCAGGACGACAAAGGTCGGCGAGCAGTACTTC.

The chain recombines TRBV6-5 with TRBJ1-1; D not certain. V dropped 0 bases and J dropped 5 bases, with 16 bases sitting between them. Germline values: CDR1 MNHEY, CDR2 SVGAGI. The CDR3 length is 16 residues. CDR3 loop: CASSYSSLTPGTEAFF. DNA of the CDR3: TGTGCCAGCAGTTACTCGAGCCTCACCCCGGGTACTGAAGCTTTCTTT.

The chain joins TRBV2 to TRBJ1-1; 11 bases map to TRBD1. In germline, CDR1 is SNHLY, CDR2 FYNNEI. The length of the CDR3 is 14 residues. The V segment lost 6 bases and the J segment 3 bases; nucleotides outside the gene matches: 3. The CDR3 DNA sequence: TGTGCCAGCAGCCGGGACAGGGGGTACACTGAAGCTTTCTTT. This sequence encodes CASSRDRGYTEAFF. Looking up the rest from reference TRBV2 and TRBJ1-1 gives the full variable domain: EPEVTQTPSHQVTQMGQEVILRCVPISNHLYFYWYRQILGQKVEFLVSFYNNEISEKSEIFDDQFSVERPDGSNFTLKIRSTKLEDSAMYFCASSRDRGYTEAFFGQGTRLTVV.

This clone occurred once. CDR3 region: CASNSRGGFGKLFF. The CDR3 DNA reads as TGTGCCAGCAACTCTAGAGGAGGCTTCGGAAAACTGTTTTTT. This rearrangement joins TRBV27 to TRBJ1-4, with D uncertain. In germline, CDR1 is MNHEY, CDR2 SMNVEV (reference sequence). V lost 7 bases, J lost 10 bases, and 19 bases lay in between. The CDR3 runs 14 residues.

V and J are TRBV30 and TRBJ1-1; the match to TRBD1 covers 7 bases. The V and J ends lost 0 bases and 11 bases, in that order; junction bases with no gene match: 9. The V gene's germline CDR1 is GTSNPN and CDR2 SVGIG (reference sequence). This CDR3 is built from 13 residues. CDR3 protein: CAWSVLPGGKAFF. CDR3 bases: TGTGCCTGGAGTGTGTTGCCAGGGGGAAAGGCTTTCTTT.

A remark on this clone: Other DNA sequences from this sample encode an identical CDR3 as well. The chain is built from TRBV18 and TRBJ2-5; no reliable D call. Germline CDR1 is KGHSH and CDR2 is LQKENI. There are 10 residues in the CDR3. V was shortened by 6 bases and J by 5 bases, with 4 bases between the two germline ends. Written as DNA, the CDR3 is TGTGCCAGCTCTGAGGAGACCCAGTACTTC. This encodes CASSEETQYF.

This chain joins TRBV19 and TRBJ1-4, with 9 bases identical to TRBD1. This CDR3 has 17 residues. Germline V lookup: CDR1 LNHDA, CDR2 SQIVND (reference sequence). With 7 bases clipped from V and 4 bases from J, the junction kept 13 bases outside the gene matches. The CDR3 nucleotides read TGTGCCAGTAACAGGCCGGGACAGGGCCCTAATAATGAAAAACTGTTTTTT. It specifies CASNRPGQGPNNEKLFF.

The chain recombines TRBV9 with TRBJ1-1; D is possibly TRBD1 (6 bases). V shed 1 base and J shed 7 bases, with 14 bases lying between them. The germline CDR1 and CDR2 sequences are SGDLS and YYNGEE. This CDR3 is 14 amino acids long. The CDR3 DNA follows: TGTGCCAGCAGCGTACGCCCCGGGGGGCGTGAAGCTTTCTTT. Translating gives CASSVRPGGREAFF. The full variable domain, completed using reference TRBV9 and TRBJ1-1, is DSGVTQTPKHLITATGQRVTLRCSPRSGDLSVYWYQQSLDQGLQFLIQYYNGEERAKGNILERFSAQQFPDLHSELNLSSLELGDSALYFCASSVRPGGREAFFGQGTRLTVV.

The DNA for the CDR3 is TGTGCCAGCAGCGCAGACAGGAACACTGAAGCTTTCTTT. Translating gives CASSADRNTEAFF. This chain uses TRBV9 with TRBJ1-1, with D tentatively TRBD1 (5 bases). From germline, CDR1 is SGDLS and CDR2 YYNGEE. Trimming pared 3 bases from V and 1 base from J, leaving 7 bases between. The CDR3 covers 13 residues.